The rows below give T cell receptor beta chains drawn from one sample of a study of T-cell reconstitution after alpha-beta-depleted transplantation in children. TCRdb reprocessed the PCR reads with MiXCR, giving one entry per CDR3 protein. The table has about 260,000 distinct CDR3 sequences, less than 9% seen once. The starting material was PBMCs, mostly from graft donor cells, obtained 180 days after TCRalphabeta/CD19-depleted stem cell transplant. These receptors were collected from a male patient between 5 and 17 years old who had a stem cell transplant for acute lymphoblastic leukemia, so the T cells may come from the graft donor. Both conserved end residues are part of each CDR3.

TRBJ1-5 TRBV12-3/TRBV12-4 CASSFDQPQHF
TRBJ1-1 TRBV11-2 CASSLETGNTEAFF
TRBJ2-7 TRBV29-1 CSVEAPQGTGEQYF
TRBJ2-5 TRBV20-1 CSARIPGETQYF
TRBJ2-3 TRBV7-9 CASSLVGRDTQYF
TRBJ1-1 TRBV19 CASSMGIGPTEAFF
TRBJ2-3 TRBV4-1 CASSQDGVWSTDTQYF
TRBJ2-5 TRBV5-1 CASSSRRQRETQYF
TRBJ1-1 TRBV13 CASRGTGDRVFAFF
TRBJ1-2 TRBV11-2 CASSQEGELYGYTF
TRBJ2-7 TRBV4-1 CASSQVGGDEQYF
TRBJ2-7 TRBV7-9 CASSSGQGPHYEQYF
TRBJ1-4 TRBV20-1 CSARTATNEKLFF
TRBJ1-3 TRBV28 CASSTPPRTVSSGNTIYF
TRBJ1-1 TRBV20-1 CSARHPPRWGGWAEAFF
TRBJ1-2 TRBV5-1 CASSLPGGRYGYTF
TRBJ1-2 TRBV5-1 CASSFTGALGYGYTF
TRBJ1-3 TRBV5-1 CASSLGQGHGNTIYF
TRBJ2-2 TRBV5-5 CASSFGANTGELFF
TRBJ1-6 TRBV4-3 CASSQLGSSYNSPLHF
TRBJ2-7 TRBV5-5 CASSLESVPSYEQYF
TRBJ1-1 TRBV6-1 CASTSRQGGGTEAFF
TRBJ1-5 TRBV12-3/TRBV12-4 CASSLKGVGNQPQHF
TRBJ1-3 TRBV5-1 CASSTGPSSGNTIYF
TRBJ1-2 TRBV5-5 CASSLTTNYGYTF
TRBJ2-1 TRBV9 CASSRAAGGPGQFF
TRBJ1-1 TRBV5-1 CASRTGANTEAFF
TRBJ1-2 TRBV20-1 CSSAGGRGINGYTF
TRBJ1-4 TRBV11-2 CASSRTGEDEKLFF
TRBJ1-1 TRBV29-1 CSVDAQGGEAFF
TRBJ1-1 TRBV5-1 CASSLGGQGGAEAFF
TRBJ2-3 TRBV15 CATSSRQGRAGTDTQYF
TRBJ2-3 TRBV12-3/TRBV12-4 CASSPDGGDTQYF
TRBJ1-1 TRBV7-9 CASSAPGQGYTEAFF
TRBJ2-2 TRBV29-1 CSVALGGELFF
TRBJ1-5 TRBV4-3 CASSQEWGNQPQHF